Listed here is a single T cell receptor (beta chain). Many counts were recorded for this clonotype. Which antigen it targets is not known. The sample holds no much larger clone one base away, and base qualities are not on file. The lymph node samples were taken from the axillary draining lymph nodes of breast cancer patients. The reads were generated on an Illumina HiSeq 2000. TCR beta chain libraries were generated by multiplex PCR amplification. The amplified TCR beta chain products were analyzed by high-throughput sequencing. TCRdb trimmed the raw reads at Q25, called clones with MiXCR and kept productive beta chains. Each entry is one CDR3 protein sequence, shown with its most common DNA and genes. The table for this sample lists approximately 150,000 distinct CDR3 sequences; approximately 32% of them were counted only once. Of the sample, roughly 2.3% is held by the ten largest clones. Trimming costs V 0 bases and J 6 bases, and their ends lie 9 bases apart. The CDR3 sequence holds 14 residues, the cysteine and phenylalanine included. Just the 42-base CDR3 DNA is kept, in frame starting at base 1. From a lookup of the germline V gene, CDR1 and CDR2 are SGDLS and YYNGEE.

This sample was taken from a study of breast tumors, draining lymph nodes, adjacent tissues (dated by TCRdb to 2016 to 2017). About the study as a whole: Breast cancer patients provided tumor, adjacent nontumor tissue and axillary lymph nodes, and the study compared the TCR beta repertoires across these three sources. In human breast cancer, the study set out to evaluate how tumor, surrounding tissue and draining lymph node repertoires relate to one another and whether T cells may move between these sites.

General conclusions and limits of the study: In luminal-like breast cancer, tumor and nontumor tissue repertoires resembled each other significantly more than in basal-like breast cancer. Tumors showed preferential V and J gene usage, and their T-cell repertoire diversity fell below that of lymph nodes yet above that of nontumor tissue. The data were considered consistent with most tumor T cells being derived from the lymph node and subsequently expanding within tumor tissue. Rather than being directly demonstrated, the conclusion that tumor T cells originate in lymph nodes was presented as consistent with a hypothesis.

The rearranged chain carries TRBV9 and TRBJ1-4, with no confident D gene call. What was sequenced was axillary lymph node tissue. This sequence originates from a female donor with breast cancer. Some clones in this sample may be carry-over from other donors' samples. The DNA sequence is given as TGTGCCAGCAGCGTAGGTCAAGGTTATGAAAAACTGTTTTTT. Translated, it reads CASSVGQGYEKLFF. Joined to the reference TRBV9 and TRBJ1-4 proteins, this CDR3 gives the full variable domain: DSGVTQTPKHLITATGQRVTLRCSPRSGDLSVYWYQQSLDQGLQFLIQYYNGEERAKGNILERFSAQQFPDLHSELNLSSLELGDSALYFCASSVGQGYEKLFFGSGTQLSVL.